This T cell receptor (beta chain) appears in the sequencing data of a study of post-analysis software for immune sequencing data. Study-level results: TRBV segments more frequent in patients than in controls numbered five and included TRBV5-6, TRBV5-1 and TRBV20-1. Comparison with controls showed significantly lower normalized Chao1 diversity in multiple sclerosis patients.

Tagging with unique molecular identifiers was a feature of the TCR beta cDNA libraries. MiXCR, applied by TCRdb to the PCR reads, yields one record per CDR3 protein. In the table there are hundreds of thousands of distinct CDR3 sequences, roughly 27% of which are singletons. Trimming pared 5 bases from V and 9 bases from J, leaving 29 bases between. Germline V gene lookup returns CDR1 SGHVS and CDR2 FQNEAQ. The CDR3 totals 18 residues. This clonotype turned up a few times. No antigen is known for it. V is TRBV7-8 and J is TRBJ1-5; D remains ambiguous. The sequenced material came from blood. The source is a girl aged 5-17 years with multiple sclerosis. CDR3 loop: CASSTTNLHEGSHRPQHF. The CDR3 bases are TGTGCCAGCAGCACAACCAACCTTCATGAGGGCAGCCACCGGCCCCAGCATTTT.